This TCR beta chain was sequenced during a study of cytomegalovirus exposure and HLA in healthy donors. PCR involved 60 Vbeta and 13 Jbeta primers. Sequencing used immunoSEQ multiplex PCR; TCRdb keeps in-frame clones, though not all of them. The data hold some 160,000 clones, with roughly 80% observed a single time. This TCR came from a man aged 50-59 years in good health and CMV-seropositive. Sequencing input: PBMCs.

The CDR3 is CASAGDRAPQHF. In DNA form, the CDR3 reads TGTGCCAGCGCCGGGGACAGGGCGCCCCAGCATTTT. This chain uses TRBV2 with TRBJ1-5; 9 bases are shared with TRBD1. The junction had 5 bases not matched to a gene; V was cut back by 8 bases and J by 9 bases. This CDR3 contains 12 residues. CDR1 SNHLY and CDR2 FYNNEI come from the germline V gene.